This T cell receptor (beta chain) was obtained from a study of blood T cells in healthy people across ages. The germline gives CDR1 KGHDR, CDR2 SFDVKD. V gave up 4 bases and J gave up 7 bases; unmatched junction bases: 9. This CDR3 has 16 amino acids. Through a sample-barcoded 5' primer and a J-beta primer mix, a second PCR was run for roughly 6 to 12 cycles. Sequencing yielded, for each sample, at least 3 million paired-end reads carrying CDR3. Via MiXCR, TCRdb re-called the 5' RACE reads, giving one row per CDR3 protein. The sample has about 780,000 distinct CDR3 sequences; about 45% are singletons.

This chain connects TRBV24-1 to TRBJ2-1; 10 bases fit TRBD2. The origin of this receptor is an elderly man in good health. Sample: blood. The CDR3 sequence is CATSDTGASGRNEQFF. CDR3 coding DNA: TGTGCCACCAGTGACACCGGGGCTAGCGGGAGAAATGAGCAGTTCTTC.